This T cell receptor (beta chain) was sequenced during a study of blood T cell repertoires in COVID-19. Study at large: COVID-19 samples from acute and convalescent phases originated in the United States, Italy and Spain.

In the authors' workflow: Estimates of nucleated cell counts were drawn from the amplification of reference gene primers. Only in-frame clones appear in the TCRdb table, and some are missing; sequencing was by immunoSEQ multiplex PCR. V and J calls and clone size are those listed in that table; D and trimming were worked out from the DNA. Seen here are tens of thousands of clones, approximately 85% observed once, and the top ten hold 9.5% to 15%. The CDR3 runs to 15 residues. Germline CDR1 reads SGDLS; CDR2 reads YYNGEE. Losses at the gene ends were 7 bases for V and 8 bases for J; bases not matched to a gene: 14.

The sequencing sample was made of peripheral blood. The genes are TRBV9 and TRBJ2-1, with 8 bases aligning to TRBD2. This receptor was obtained from a human donor in a cohort sampled during active COVID-19. CDR3 region: CASSLQAGESYEQFF. In DNA, the CDR3 is TGTGCCAGCTCCCTCCAAGCGGGAGAAAGCTATGAGCAGTTCTTC.